The entry below describes one T cell receptor (beta chain). Its matching antigen is unknown. Through a sample-barcoded 5' primer and a J-beta primer mix, a second PCR was run for roughly 7 to 11 cycles. The yield of each sample was at least 3 million CDR3-containing paired-end reads. TCRdb re-called the 5' RACE reads with MiXCR, one entry per CDR3 protein. The data contain fewer than 750,000 distinct CDR3 sequences, less than 60% of them singletons. This sample stems from a study of blood T cells in healthy people across ages. Study-level results: Naive T cell percentage strongly correlated with TCR beta diversity. Without sorted subsets, naive and antigen-experienced compartments could not be conclusively compared.

V was pared by 3 bases and J by 6 bases, with 6 bases of the junction left unmatched. There are 14 residues in the CDR3. Per germline, CDR1 KGHSH and CDR2 LQKENI. The clonotype was recovered from a man older than 75 in good health. The chain links TRBV18 to TRBJ1-2; the match to TRBD1 covers 8 bases. Sequencing input: blood. DNA of the CDR3: TGTGCCAGCTCACCGGACAGGGATGGTAATGGCTACACCTTC. Amino acid sequence: CASSPDRDGNGYTF.